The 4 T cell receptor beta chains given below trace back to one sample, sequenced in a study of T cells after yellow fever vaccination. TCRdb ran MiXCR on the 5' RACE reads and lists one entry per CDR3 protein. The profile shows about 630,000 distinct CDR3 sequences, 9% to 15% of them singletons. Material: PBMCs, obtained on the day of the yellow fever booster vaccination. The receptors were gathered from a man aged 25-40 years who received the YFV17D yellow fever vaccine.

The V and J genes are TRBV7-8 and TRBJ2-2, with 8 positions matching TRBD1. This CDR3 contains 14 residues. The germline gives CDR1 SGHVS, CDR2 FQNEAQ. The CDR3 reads CGTQGARSTGELFF. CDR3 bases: TGTGGCACTCAGGGGGCGCGAAGCACCGGGGAGCTGTTTTTT.

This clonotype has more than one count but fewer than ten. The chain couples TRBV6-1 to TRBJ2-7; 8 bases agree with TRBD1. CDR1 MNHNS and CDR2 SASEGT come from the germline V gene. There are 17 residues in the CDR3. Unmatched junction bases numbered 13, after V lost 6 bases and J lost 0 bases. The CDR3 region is CASRSSRTGTGSYEQYF. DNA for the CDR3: TGTGCCAGCAGATCTTCGCGTACCGGGACAGGCTCCTACGAGCAGTACTTC.

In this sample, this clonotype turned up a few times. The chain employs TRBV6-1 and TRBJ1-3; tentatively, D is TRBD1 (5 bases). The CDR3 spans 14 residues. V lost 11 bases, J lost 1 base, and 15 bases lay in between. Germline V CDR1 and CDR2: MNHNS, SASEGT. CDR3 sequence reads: CAGGSTGSGNTIYF. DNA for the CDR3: TGTGCCGGGGGGAGTACAGGTTCTGGAAACACCATATATTTT.

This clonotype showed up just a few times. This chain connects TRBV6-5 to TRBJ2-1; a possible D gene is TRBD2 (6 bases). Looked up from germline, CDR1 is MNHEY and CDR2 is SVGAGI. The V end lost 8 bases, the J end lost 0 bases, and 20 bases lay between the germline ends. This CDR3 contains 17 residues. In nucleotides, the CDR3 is TGTGCCAGCCGTCACCAGATGAGGGGACTCTCCTACAATGAGCAGTTCTTC. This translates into CASRHQMRGLSYNEQFF.